Included here is one T cell receptor (beta chain) sequence, with context. Its target is unknown. Sequenced by immunoSEQ multiplex PCR; TCRdb stores in-frame clones only, minus some. There are 90,000 to 120,000 clones in the sample; 87% occur only once, and approximately 0.76% lies in the top ten. This entry is derived from a study of graft-versus-host responses after intestinal transplantation. The wider study: In this cohort, recipients had multivisceral, liver-intestinal, or isolated intestinal transplants. Tacrolimus and steroids were given for roughly 3 years to all recipients after anti-thymocyte globulin induction. General study findings and limits: Recipient-marrow GvH clones were detected, some having first appeared in ileum or blood. The presence of high graft-versus-host to host-versus-graft clonal ratios in allografts characterized patients with graft-donor T cell macrochimerism.

The sequence came from a human donor who was the organ donor for an intestinal transplant. The sequenced sample was unstimulated CD4+ T cells sorted from spleen or lymph node cells, obtained before transplant.

In DNA form, the CDR3 reads TGTGCCAGCAGCCAAACAGGGTTTGGCGGGGAGCTGTTTTTT. Its protein is CASSQTGFGGELFF. V is TRBV14 and J is TRBJ2-2, with a possible D match to TRBD1 (6 bases). Germline V gives CDR1 SGHDN, CDR2 FVKESK. V was pared by 2 bases and J by 7 bases, with 11 bases between. The CDR3 is 14 amino acids. Full variable domain (remainder filled in from reference TRBV14 and TRBJ2-2): EAGVTQFPSHSVIEKGQTVTLRCDPISGHDNLYWYRRVMGKEIKFLLHFVKESKQDESGMPNNRFLAERTGGTYSTLKVQPAELEDSGVYFCASSQTGFGGELFFGEGSRLTVL.